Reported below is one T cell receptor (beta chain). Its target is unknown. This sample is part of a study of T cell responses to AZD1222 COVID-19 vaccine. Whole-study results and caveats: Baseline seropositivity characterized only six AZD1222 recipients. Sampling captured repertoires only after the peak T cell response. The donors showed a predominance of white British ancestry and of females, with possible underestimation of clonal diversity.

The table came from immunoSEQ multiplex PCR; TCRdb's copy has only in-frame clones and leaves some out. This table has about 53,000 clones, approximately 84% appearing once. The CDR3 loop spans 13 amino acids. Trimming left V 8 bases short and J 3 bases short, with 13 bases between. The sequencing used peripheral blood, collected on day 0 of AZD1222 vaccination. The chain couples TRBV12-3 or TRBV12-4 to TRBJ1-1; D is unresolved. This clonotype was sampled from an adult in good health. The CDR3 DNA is TGTGCCAGCTGCCAGGAAGGGTACACTGAAGCTTTCTTT. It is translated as CASCQEGYTEAFF.